The 29 T cell receptor beta chains in this list originate from one sample, sequenced in a study of T cell changes during pregnancy in multiple sclerosis. Data came from immunoSEQ multiplex PCR; TCRdb stores just in-frame clones and leaves some out. The sample carries tens of thousands of clones, 85% to 95% recorded once. The material sequenced was CD8+ T cells from peripheral blood mononuclear cells, taken in the third trimester of pregnancy. The source is a female donor with multiple sclerosis, enrolled in a pregnancy study.

The chain recombines TRBV11-1 with TRBJ2-2, with 9 bases aligning to TRBD1. The V gene's germline CDR1 is SGHAT and CDR2 FQDESV (reference sequence). The CDR3 length is 14 residues. Trimming removed 5 bases from V and 5 bases from J; junction bases left unmatched: 3. The CDR3 reads CASSLTGGTGELFF. Here the CDR3 DNA reads TGTGCCAGCAGCCTGACAGGGGGGACCGGGGAGCTGTTTTTT. Variable domain in full (rest from reference TRBV11-1 and TRBJ2-2): EAEVAQSPRYKITEKSQAVAFWCDPISGHATLYWYRQILGQGPELLVQFQDESVVDDSQLPKDRFSAERLKGVDSTLKIQPAELGDSAMYLCASSLTGGTGELFFGEGSRLTVL.

This clone occurred once. The chain has TRBV4-2 and TRBJ2-1; D remains ambiguous. This CDR3 comprises 11 residues. The germline V and J ends were trimmed by 1 base and 9 bases, with 4 bases remaining between them. Germline assignment: CDR1 LGHNA and CDR2 YNFKEQ. CDR3 residues: CASSQAGEQFF. In DNA, the CDR3 is TGTGCCAGCAGCCAAGCGGGTGAGCAGTTCTTC.

The J gene is TRBJ2-2, the V gene TRBV27, with 8 bases matching TRBD1. Per the germline V gene, CDR1 is MNHEY and CDR2 is SMNVEV (reference sequence). The J segment lost 6 bases and the V segment lost 4 bases, leaving 10 bases of the junction unmatched. This CDR3 has 16 amino acids. CDR3 sequence reads: CASSSIGVQGAGELFF. CDR3 nucleotide sequence: TGTGCCAGCAGTTCAATCGGGGTACAGGGGGCCGGGGAGCTGTTTTTT.

The rearrangement joins TRBV5-6 to TRBJ1-3; 10 nucleotides line up with TRBD1. Trimming removed 1 base from V and 4 bases from J; junction bases left unmatched: 5. This CDR3 spans 16 amino acids. CDR1 is SGHDT, CDR2 YYEEEE, per germline. CDR3 region: CASSLTGQGFGNTIYF. The CDR3 nucleotides are TGTGCCAGCAGCTTGACGGGACAGGGGTTCGGAAACACCATATATTTT.

V is TRBV9 and J is TRBJ2-7, with 11 nucleotides matching TRBD1. This CDR3 is 14 amino acids long. Germline assignment: CDR1 SGDLS and CDR2 YYNGEE. The junction had 6 bases not matched to a gene; V was cut back by 4 bases and J by 6 bases. The CDR3 protein is CASSPRTGGIEQYF. CDR3 bases: TGTGCCAGCAGCCCACGGACAGGGGGCATCGAGCAGTACTTC. The full variable domain, completed using reference TRBV9 and TRBJ2-7, is DSGVTQTPKHLITATGQRVTLRCSPRSGDLSVYWYQQSLDQGLQFLIQYYNGEERAKGNILERFSAQQFPDLHSELNLSSLELGDSALYFCASSPRTGGIEQYFGPGTRLTVT.

The rearrangement links TRBV6-6 to TRBJ1-1, with 7 bases aligning to TRBD1. J lost 2 bases, V lost 5 bases, and 5 bases had no gene match. This CDR3 has 14 residues. Per germline, CDR1 MNHNY and CDR2 SVGAGI (reference sequence). The CDR3 spells CASSLRQGNTEAFF. CDR3 coding DNA: TGTGCCAGCAGTCTTCGACAGGGAAACACTGAAGCTTTCTTT.

V usage is TRBV10-1 and J usage is TRBJ2-3; 9 positions match TRBD2. There are 16 residues in the CDR3. The junction had 9 bases not matched to a gene; V was cut back by 3 bases and J by 5 bases. Germline V CDR1 and CDR2: WNHNN, SYGVQD (reference sequence). In nucleotides, the CDR3 is TGCGCCAGCAGTGATGATGCGGGGGGGCTTGGAGATACGCAGTATTTT. Its translation: CASSDDAGGLGDTQYF.

This chain joins TRBV4-2 and TRBJ2-5; D is perhaps TRBD2 (6 bases). Germline CDR1 is LGHNA and CDR2 is YNFKEQ. V was clipped by 1 base and J by 5 bases, with 26 bases between them. The CDR3 length is 19 residues. The CDR3 loop reads CASSQVAGAGRVGTETQYF. Here the CDR3 DNA reads TGTGCCAGCAGCCAAGTTGCTGGAGCGGGTCGGGTTGGGACGGAGACCCAGTACTTC.

The genes are TRBV10-2 and TRBJ1-1, with D hard to call. Germline V gives CDR1 WSHSY, CDR2 SAAADI. This CDR3 has 14 amino acids. V lost 3 bases, J lost 3 bases, and 11 bases lay in between. Here the CDR3 reads CASSDSRADTEAFF. The CDR3 bases are TGCGCCAGCAGTGACAGCCGAGCGGACACTGAAGCTTTCTTT.

V gene TRBV19 combines with J gene TRBJ2-1; TRBD2 matches 8 bases. The CDR3 is made up of 23 amino acids. The germline gives CDR1 LNHDA, CDR2 SQIVND (reference sequence). V shed 3 bases and J 0 bases; nucleotides not matched to a gene: 25. In nucleotides, the CDR3 is TGTGCCAGTAGTATCCACCGCACCTCGACTAGCGTGATTTCGCCTCGCTCCTACAATGAGCAGTTCTTC. Its translation: CASSIHRTSTSVISPRSYNEQFF.

The chain employs TRBV25-1 and TRBJ2-2; 7 positions match TRBD1. Germline CDR1 and CDR2: MGHDK and SYGVNS. J was trimmed by 2 bases and V by 0 bases; bases with no gene match: 6. There are 17 residues in the CDR3. CDR3 loop: CASSEYFGTANTGELFF. The CDR3 DNA is TGTGCCAGCAGTGAATACTTCGGGACAGCCAACACCGGGGAGCTGTTTTTT.

The CDR3 sequence: CASSGSGANSYEQYF. The CDR3 bases are TGTGCCAGCAGCGGTAGCGGGGCGAACTCCTACGAGCAGTACTTC. The rearrangement links TRBV4-2 to TRBJ2-7; 8 positions match TRBD2. This CDR3 is built from 15 residues. With V trimmed by 5 bases and J by 0 bases, 6 bases remained unmatched. Germline V lookup: CDR1 LGHNA, CDR2 YNFKEQ.

This chain links TRBV10-2 with TRBJ1-4, with D possibly matching TRBD1 (5 bases). Trimming left V 2 bases short and J 2 bases short, with 6 bases between. The germline gives CDR1 WSHSY, CDR2 SAAADI. The CDR3 runs 14 residues. CDR3 DNA sequence: TGCGCCAGCAGTGAGGGGGCGACTAATGAAAAACTGTTTTTT. Translation: CASSEGATNEKLFF.

CDR3 sequence reads: CASSLGSVEQFF. CDR3 DNA sequence: TGTGCCAGCAGCTTAGGTAGCGTTGAGCAGTTCTTC. The V and J genes are TRBV7-9 and TRBJ2-1, with D tentatively TRBD2 (5 bases). The CDR3 has 12 amino acids. V gave up 1 base and J gave up 9 bases, with 7 bases separating them. Germline loops: CDR1 SEHNR, CDR2 FQNEAQ (reference sequence).

The V and J genes are TRBV15 and TRBJ1-5, with D perhaps TRBD1 (6 bases). From germline, CDR1 is LNHNV and CDR2 YYDKDF (reference sequence). Trimming left V 0 bases short and J 7 bases short, with 16 bases between. This CDR3 contains 16 residues. The CDR3 DNA is TGTGCCACCAGCAGAGATAAGAGACAGGTGGCCCAGCCCCAGCATTTT. This gives the protein CATSRDKRQVAQPQHF.

The gene calls are TRBV7-6 and TRBJ2-1; 10 bases match TRBD2. Losses at the gene ends were 5 bases for V and 8 bases for J; bases not matched to a gene: 9. CDR3 length: 15 residues. The germline gives CDR1 SGHVS, CDR2 FNYEAQ. CDR3 bases: TGTGCCAGCAGCCCAGAAGCGGGGGGGGCCTATGAGCAGTTCTTC. Protein sequence: CASSPEAGGAYEQFF.

The gene calls are TRBV7-6 and TRBJ2-5; possible D gene TRBD1, 6 bases. The CDR3 loop spans 15 amino acids. With 2 bases removed from V and 5 bases from J, the gap between germline ends came to 15 bases. Germline loops: CDR1 SGHVS, CDR2 FNYEAQ. CDR3: CASSLTPWGQETQYF. Written as DNA, the CDR3 is TGTGCCAGCAGCTTAACGCCTTGGGGGCAGGAGACCCAGTACTTC.

The rearrangement links TRBV5-1 to TRBJ1-1; 9 nucleotides agree with TRBD1. V shed 3 bases, J shed 0 bases, and the junction held 3 bases outside the gene matches. The V gene's germline CDR1 is SGHRS and CDR2 YFSETQ. The CDR3 runs 15 residues. The CDR3 is CASSWGDRVNTEAFF. The CDR3 bases are TGCGCCAGCAGCTGGGGGGACAGGGTGAACACTGAAGCTTTCTTT.

CDR3 DNA: TGTGCCAGCAGAGTACAGGGGTCCCACGAGCAGTACTTC. This encodes CASRVQGSHEQYF. The chain is built from TRBV6-1 and TRBJ2-7; 7 bases match TRBD1. The V gene's germline CDR1 is MNHNS and CDR2 SASEGT. V was pared by 6 bases and J by 5 bases, with 7 bases of the junction left unmatched. This CDR3 region has 13 residues.

The chain recombines TRBV27 with TRBJ2-1, with D perhaps TRBD2 (6 bases). The CDR3 length is 15 residues. With 6 bases removed from V and 6 bases from J, the gap between germline ends came to 18 bases. Germline CDR1 MNHEY, CDR2 SMNVEV (reference sequence). CDR3 sequence: CASSLVLGGVNEQFF. The CDR3 DNA reads TGTGCCAGCAGCTTGGTGTTGGGGGGAGTCAATGAGCAGTTCTTC.

The chain has TRBV5-6 and TRBJ1-3; no clear D gene. CDR1 is SGHDT and CDR2 is YYEEEE in the germline V gene. The ends were cut back, 0 bases at V and 2 bases at J, with 9 bases in the middle. The CDR3 runs to 15 residues. The CDR3 DNA follows: TGTGCCAGCAGCTTGGGGCTCGTCACTGGAAACACCATATATTTT. Translating gives CASSLGLVTGNTIYF. Full variable domain (outside the CDR3, taken from reference TRBV5-6 and TRBJ1-3): DAGVTQSPTHLIKTRGQQVTLRCSPKSGHDTVSWYQQALGQGPQFIFQYYEEEERQRGNFPDRFSGHQFPNYSSELNVNALLLGDSALYLCASSLGLVTGNTIYFGEGSWLTVV.

The chain has TRBV4-1 and TRBJ2-7; the D is unclear. The CDR3 sequence is 15 residues long. Deletions cut 5 bases from V and 2 bases from J, with 16 bases between. Germline lookup yields CDR1 MGHRA and CDR2 YSYEKL. The CDR3 region has the DNA TGCGCCAGCAGCTCCCAGCCCGGGTTCCCCTACGAGCAGTACTTC. This translates into CASSSQPGFPYEQYF.

This chain connects TRBV6-5 to TRBJ2-7; perhaps TRBD1 as D (5 bases). Germline V lookup: CDR1 MNHEY, CDR2 SVGAGI. CDR3 size: 14 residues. Deletions cut 2 bases from V and 3 bases from J, with 11 bases between. The CDR3 here is CASSYVGQDYEQYF. The CDR3 DNA follows: TGTGCCAGCAGTTACGTGGGGCAGGACTACGAGCAGTACTTC.

The chain carries TRBV5-1 and TRBJ2-7, with D tentatively TRBD2 (6 bases). The CDR3 has 14 residues. V was trimmed by 0 bases and J by 7 bases, leaving 14 bases between them. The germline CDR1 and CDR2 sequences are SGHRS and YFSETQ. CDR3 nucleotide sequence: TGCGCCAGCAGCTTGGTCGGGGACTTAGGGGAGCAGTACTTC. Encoded protein: CASSLVGDLGEQYF.

This chain links TRBV11-2 with TRBJ2-1; no clear D gene. The V and J ends lost 3 bases and 7 bases respectively, with 4 bases between them. The germline V gene encodes CDR1 SGHAT and CDR2 FQNNGV. This CDR3 region has 11 residues. CDR3 coding DNA: TGTGCCAGCAGCTTTCGGAATGAGCAGTTCTTC. It translates to CASSFRNEQFF.

The rearrangement uses TRBV11-2 and TRBJ2-1; 10 bases align to TRBD2. J was trimmed by 4 bases and V by 5 bases; bases with no gene match: 8. This CDR3 contains 16 residues. Germline-derived CDR1 and CDR2 are SGHAT and FQNNGV. The CDR3 protein is CASSPYSGGIYNEQFF. The CDR3 DNA is TGTGCCAGCAGCCCGTATAGCGGGGGGATTTACAATGAGCAGTTCTTC.

The rearrangement joins TRBV7-9 to TRBJ1-2; TRBD1 is a possible D gene (5 bases). Germline V CDR1 and CDR2: SEHNR, FQNEAQ (reference sequence). CDR3 size: 15 residues. Trimming took 1 base from V and 0 from J, leaving 9 bases between them. The DNA of the CDR3 is TGTGCCAGCAGCTTAGTCGGGGGTACTAACTATGGCTACACCTTC. It yields the protein CASSLVGGTNYGYTF.

The gene calls are TRBV13 and TRBJ1-1; 8 bases match TRBD1. J lost 1 base, V lost 6 bases, and 10 bases had no gene match. The CDR3 has 16 residues. Per germline, CDR1 PRHDT and CDR2 FYEKMQ (reference sequence). In DNA form, the CDR3 reads TGTGCCAGCAGGACCGTGACAGGGGATAAGAACACTGAAGCTTTCTTT. Its protein product is CASRTVTGDKNTEAFF.

This chain joins TRBV6-4 and TRBJ2-5; a possible D gene is TRBD1 (6 bases). V lost 9 bases and J 1 base, leaving 18 bases between the germline ends. The germline gives CDR1 MRHNA, CDR2 SNTAGT. The CDR3 is made up of 15 amino acids. This chain's CDR3 is CASSIYRTVQETQYF. In DNA, the CDR3 is TGTGCCAGTAGCATTTATAGGACAGTCCAAGAGACCCAGTACTTC.